Listed below are T cell receptor beta chains from one sample, sequenced in a study of shared clonotypes between healthy human individuals. Assay: immunoSEQ multiplex PCR; the TCRdb copy retains only in-frame clones and omits some. This sample has about 1,900,000 clones; about 95% occur once, and the top ten carry 1.2%. Material: naive CD8+ T cells sorted from blood. All receptors derive from a man younger than 35 in good health. Each CDR3 is given with its conserved first and last residue. A D gene is named only where the DNA matches it firmly. Not all rows give a size; the values are once, few, many and, for expanded clones, a class.

>TRBJ2-1|TRBV20-1|-|-
TGCAGTGCCGCCTACAATGAGCAGTTCTTC
CSAAYNEQFF
>TRBJ2-6|TRBV7-2|TRBD1|-
TGTGCCAGCAGCTTAGCACTTCCGGGACAGGGCTTCTCTGGGGCCAACGTCCTGACTTTC
CASSLALPGQGFSGANVLTF
>TRBJ2-7|TRBV11-2|-|few
TGTGCCAGCAGCTTAGGAGTTTCCTACGAGCAGTACTTC
CASSLGVSYEQYF
>TRBJ2-1|TRBV27|TRBD2|-
TGTGCCAGCACGGGAAGGCTTATAGCGGGAGGGCCGGGTTTACTTTACAATGAGCAGTTCTTC
CASTGRLIAGGPGLLYNEQFF
>TRBJ2-7|TRBV5-1|TRBD1|-
TGCGCCAGCAGCTTGGAGGGCAGGGGGAATCTCGGCGAGCAGTACTTC
CASSLEGRGNLGEQYF
>TRBJ2-1|TRBV5-6|TRBD2|-
TGTGCCAGCAGCTGGGCTAGCGGGGGGTTTTACAATGAGCAGTTCTTC
CASSWASGGFYNEQFF
>TRBJ2-3|TRBV25-1|TRBD2|-
TGTGCCAGCAGTGAATGGCGGGAGGGCCCCACAGATACGCAGTATTTT
CASSEWREGPTDTQYF
>TRBJ2-7|TRBV27|TRBD2|-
TGTGCCAGCAGTCCTACTAGCGGGAGATACTACGAGCAGTACTTC
CASSPTSGRYYEQYF
>TRBJ2-3|TRBV4-1|-|once
TGCGCCAGCAGCCAGGTGTACACAGATACGCAGTATTTT
CASSQVYTDTQYF
>TRBJ2-1|TRBV7-8|-|-
TGTGCCAGCAGCCCTCAACTTCTAGAGCAGTTCTTC
CASSPQLLEQFF
>TRBJ2-5|TRBV13|TRBD1|-
TGTGCCAGCAGCCGCGATGGACAGGGGGCAGAGACCCAGTACTTC
CASSRDGQGAETQYF
>TRBJ2-5|TRBV9|-|-
TGTGCCAGCAGCGCGACAGGCTCTTACCAAGAGACCCAGTACTTC
CASSATGSYQETQYF
>TRBJ1-2|TRBV7-3|-|-
TGTGCCAGCAGCTACCGACAGTTAGGGAGTGACTATGGCTACACCTTC
CASSYRQLGSDYGYTF
>TRBJ1-6|TRBV27|TRBD1|-
TGTGCCAGCAGTGTCGGACAGGGGGCATTTTCACCCCTCCACTTT
CASSVGQGAFSPLHF
>TRBJ2-3|TRBV9|-|-
TGTGCCAGCAGCGTAGAGGGAGGAAGAGGGCAGTATTTT
CASSVEGGRGQYF
>TRBJ2-2|TRBV5-1|TRBD1|-
TGCGCCACTACGACAGGGTCCGGGGAGCTGTTTTTT
CATTTGSGELFF
>TRBJ2-7|TRBV27|TRBD2|-
TGTGCCAGCAGTCCGAGACTAGCGTCCCACGAGCAGTACTTC
CASSPRLASHEQYF
>TRBJ2-1|TRBV27|-|few
TGTGCCAGCAGTTTGAGCTCCTACAATGAGCAGTTCTTC
CASSLSSYNEQFF
>TRBJ2-7|TRBV4-3|-|-
TGCGCCAGCAGCCAAGATCGGGAGAGCCCCTACGAGCAGTACTTC
CASSQDRESPYEQYF
>TRBJ1-5|TRBV27|-|-
TGTGCCAGCAGCTCCAACCGTAACAATCAGCCCCAGCATTTT
CASSSNRNNQPQHF
>TRBJ2-7|TRBV28|-|few
TGTGCCAGCAGCCGCCCCGGGACGGATGCCTACGAGCAGTACTTC
CASSRPGTDAYEQYF
>TRBJ2-5|TRBV27|-|-
TGTGCCAGCAGTACCGTCAGGGGAGGGATAGGAAAGACCCAGTACTTC
CASSTVRGGIGKTQYF
>TRBJ2-7|TRBV29-1|-|few
TGCAGCGTTGAGACGTACGGTACTGGCTACGAGCAGTACTTC
CSVETYGTGYEQYF
>TRBJ2-7|TRBV7-9|-|-
TGTGCCAGCAGCTTAACAGGGAGCTCCTACGAGCAGTACTTC
CASSLTGSSYEQYF
>TRBJ2-3|TRBV7-6|-|-
TGTGCCAGCAGTTCCCCGGGCGGGACTAGCACAGATACGCAGTATTTT
CASSSPGGTSTDTQYF
>TRBJ2-1|TRBV29-1|-|-
TGCAGCGTTGAAGGTGTGTTCAATGAGCAGTTCTTC
CSVEGVFNEQFF
>TRBJ2-7|TRBV9|TRBD2|-
TGTGCCAGCAGCCAGGAGACTAGCGGGGGCGAGCAGTACTTC
CASSQETSGGEQYF
>TRBJ2-5|TRBV9|-|-
TGTGCCAGCAGCGAAGGGGGGTACCAAGAGACCCAGTACTTC
CASSEGGYQETQYF
>TRBJ2-7|TRBV27|-|-
TGTGCCAGCAGTCCCCGCCAGGTTCTGGGCCCCTACGAGCAGTACTTC
CASSPRQVLGPYEQYF
>TRBJ2-7|TRBV2|TRBD2|few
TGTGCCATTACCGGGACTAGCGTCTCCTACGAGCAGTACTTC
CAITGTSVSYEQYF
>TRBJ2-5|TRBV6-1|-|-
TGTGCCAGCAGCGACGGGACGGAACAAGAGACCCAGTACTTC
CASSDGTEQETQYF
>TRBJ2-3|TRBV7-3|TRBD2|-
TGTGCCAGCAGCGATAGCGGGGGGGCCGTGGATACGCAGTATTTT
CASSDSGGAVDTQYF
>TRBJ2-5|TRBV6-6|TRBD2|-
TGTGCCAGCAGTCTACCGACCTTGGGAGGGGAGACCCAGTACTTC
CASSLPTLGGETQYF
>TRBJ2-7|TRBV13|-|-
TGTGCCAGCAGCTCAAATCCGGACCCCGGACCCTACGAGCAGTACTTC
CASSSNPDPGPYEQYF
>TRBJ2-5|TRBV7-9|TRBD2|-
TGTGCCAGCAGCGCCACTAGCGGGGGGGTCCAAGAGACCCAGTACTTC
CASSATSGGVQETQYF
>TRBJ2-7|TRBV4-3|-|-
TGCGCCAGCAGCCAAGATAGGGGGCTAGCGGGCCTCTCCTACGAGCAGTACTTC
CASSQDRGLAGLSYEQYF
>TRBJ2-1|TRBV7-6|-|-
TGTGCCAGCAGCTTAGCTTCCCCTAGGGATGAGCAGTTCTTC
CASSLASPRDEQFF
>TRBJ1-1|TRBV6-6|-|-
TGTGCCAGCACACCGAACACTGAAGCTTTCTTT
CASTPNTEAFF
>TRBJ2-1|TRBV10-3|TRBD2|-
TGTGCCACCGTTCTAGCGGGCTCCTACAATGAGCAGTTCTTC
CATVLAGSYNEQFF
>TRBJ1-2|TRBV5-4|-|few
TGTGCCAGCAGCTTGGACGGCCCTCCGAGAGGCACCTTC
CASSLDGPPRGTF
>TRBJ1-1|TRBV28|TRBD1|-
TGTGCCAGCAGTATCGGACAGGTGGGCACTGAAGCTTTCTTT
CASSIGQVGTEAFF
>TRBJ2-2|TRBV28|-|-
TGTGCCAGCAGTTTGGGGGTCAACACCGGGGAGCTGTTTTTT
CASSLGVNTGELFF
>TRBJ2-7|TRBV7-9|-|-
TGTGCCAGCAGCTTAGAGGAACCCTACGAGCAGTACTTC
CASSLEEPYEQYF
>TRBJ2-5|TRBV11-1|TRBD2|-
TGTGCCAGCAGCTTAGACGGGGGGGCTGTTGAAGAGACCCAGTACTTC
CASSLDGGAVEETQYF
>TRBJ2-2|TRBV5-6|-|-
TGTGCCAGCAGCTTGGTTCGAGGGGAGCTGTTTTTT
CASSLVRGELFF
>TRBJ1-4|TRBV5-6|-|-
TGTGCCAGCAGTAATATGAAAGCTAATGAAAAACTGTTTTTT
CASSNMKANEKLFF
>TRBJ2-1|TRBV7-9|-|once
TGTGCCAGCAGCTTAATGGGAGGCTCCTACAATGAGCAGTTCTTC
CASSLMGGSYNEQFF
>TRBJ2-7|TRBV4-1|TRBD1|once
TGCGCCAGCAGCCTACGGACAGGGAACGAGCAGTACTTC
CASSLRTGNEQYF
>TRBJ1-1|TRBV30|TRBD1|-
TGTGCCTTGGGACAGGGGAGGTTCACTGAAGCTTTCTTT
CALGQGRFTEAFF
>TRBJ2-1|TRBV7-9|-|-
TGTGCCAGCAGCTTATTGTCTGGGACGGTGATCAGTCAGCAGTTCTTC
CASSLLSGTVISQQFF
>TRBJ2-3|TRBV10-1|TRBD1|-
TGCGCCAGCAGTGACTTCACAATCGGCACAGGGGGCACAGATACGCAGTATTTT
CASSDFTIGTGGTDTQYF
>TRBJ2-3|TRBV29-1|TRBD2|-
TGCAGCGTTGAATGGGGACTAGCGAGAGATACGCAGTATTTT
CSVEWGLARDTQYF
>TRBJ2-3|TRBV29-1|-|-
TGCAGCGTTGAAGATCAACAGGACAACACAGATACGCAGTATTTT
CSVEDQQDNTDTQYF
>TRBJ2-7|TRBV27|TRBD1|-
TGTGCCAGCAGTTTGAGGGGACAGGCCTACGAGCAGTACTTC
CASSLRGQAYEQYF